In its sample, the clone carrying this T cell receptor beta chain was seen a few times. The source of the sample is a study of PD-1 blockade in classical Hodgkin lymphoma. As for time point: cycle 4 day 1 (C4D1), after 6 weeks of nivolumab. Every patient relapsed after autologous stem cell transplantation, and brentuximab vedotin exposure varied. Sequenced by immunoSEQ multiplex PCR; TCRdb stores in-frame clones only, minus some. This sample has about 33,000 clones; around 68% occur once, and the top ten carry around 3.6%. Germline V gene lookup returns CDR1 SQVTM and CDR2 ANQGSEA. V lost 7 bases, J lost 5 bases, and 8 bases stayed unmatched. This CDR3 contains 12 residues.

The material was peripheral blood mononuclear cells (PBMCs), obtained before the fourth cycle of nivolumab. V and J are TRBV29-1 and TRBJ2-7, with 7 nucleotides matching TRBD1. This clonotype was obtained from a human donor with classical Hodgkin lymphoma. The CDR3 region has the DNA TGCAGCGCCCGTGGGGACAGAAACGAGCAGTACTTC. Protein sequence: CSARGDRNEQYF.